Listed below are T cell receptor beta chains from one sample, sequenced in a study of cytomegalovirus exposure and HLA in healthy donors. Profiled with immunoSEQ multiplex PCR; TCRdb holds only in-frame clones, not every one. The repertoire holds more than 200,000 clones, with approximately 84% as singletons. Input material: PBMCs. Receptor source: a man between 18 and 29 years old in good health and CMV-seropositive. The CDR3 runs from the conserved cysteine through the conserved F or W. Fields, in order: D gene, J gene, clone size, V gene, CDR3 DNA, CDR3 protein. D genes are given only for firm matches. Expanded clones are given a class, and other clones once, few, many or no size at all.

d_call: .; j_call: TRBJ2-2; clone_size: .; v_call: TRBV2; cdr3_nt: TGTGCCAGTACCATTCTCTTGTCCGGGGAGCTGTTTTTT; cdr3_aa: CASTILLSGELFF
d_call: .; j_call: TRBJ1-1; clone_size: .; v_call: TRBV30; cdr3_nt: TGTGCCTGGAGTGGGGGGATTGAAGCTTTCTTT; cdr3_aa: CAWSGGIEAFF
d_call: .; j_call: TRBJ2-7; clone_size: .; v_call: TRBV11-2; cdr3_nt: TGTGCCAGCAGCCCCTCTTGGGACGGAGTCTACGAGCAGTACTTC; cdr3_aa: CASSPSWDGVYEQYF
d_call: .; j_call: TRBJ1-5; clone_size: .; v_call: TRBV7-2; cdr3_nt: TGTGCCAGCAGCTTATGGCAGACTGTTGACCAGCCCCAGCATTTT; cdr3_aa: CASSLWQTVDQPQHF
d_call: .; j_call: TRBJ2-3; clone_size: .; v_call: TRBV27; cdr3_nt: TGTGCCAGCAGTGGAGGGACGAGCACAGATACGCAGTATTTT; cdr3_aa: CASSGGTSTDTQYF
d_call: .; j_call: TRBJ2-7; clone_size: .; v_call: TRBV27; cdr3_nt: TGTGCCAGCAGTTTATCGTTGGAACCCTACGAGCAGTACTTC; cdr3_aa: CASSLSLEPYEQYF
d_call: .; j_call: TRBJ1-5; clone_size: .; v_call: TRBV30; cdr3_nt: TGTGCCTGGAGTGTAATTGGTCAAGGGTATCAGCCCCAGCATTTT; cdr3_aa: CAWSVIGQGYQPQHF
d_call: .; j_call: TRBJ2-5; clone_size: .; v_call: TRBV5-4; cdr3_nt: TGTGCCAGCAGCTCGGGACAGCGGGAAGAGACCCAGTACTTC; cdr3_aa: CASSSGQREETQYF
d_call: .; j_call: TRBJ1-1; clone_size: .; v_call: TRBV6-6; cdr3_nt: TGTGCCTCGTCCTTGGACAGAGAGAACACTGAAGCTTTCTTT; cdr3_aa: CASSLDRENTEAFF
d_call: .; j_call: TRBJ1-2; clone_size: few; v_call: TRBV11-2; cdr3_nt: TGTGCCAGCAGCCCCCTTGGTTCCCAGGGGAGCTCCGGCTACACCTTC; cdr3_aa: CASSPLGSQGSSGYTF
d_call: TRBD2; j_call: TRBJ2-7; clone_size: .; v_call: TRBV27; cdr3_nt: TGTGCCAGCAGTTTATGGTCTAGCGGGAGATTCTACGAGCAGTACTTC; cdr3_aa: CASSLWSSGRFYEQYF
d_call: .; j_call: TRBJ2-7; clone_size: .; v_call: TRBV28; cdr3_nt: TGTGCCAGCAGTTCCCTTGGACAGAACTACGAGCAGTACTTC; cdr3_aa: CASSSLGQNYEQYF
d_call: .; j_call: TRBJ1-5; clone_size: .; v_call: TRBV2; cdr3_nt: TGTGCCAGCAGTGAACAAGATCAGCCCCAGCATTTT; cdr3_aa: CASSEQDQPQHF
d_call: TRBD1; j_call: TRBJ1-1; clone_size: .; v_call: TRBV7-6; cdr3_nt: TGTGCCAGCAGCCTTCAGGGGGCCACTGAAGCTTTCTTT; cdr3_aa: CASSLQGATEAFF
d_call: TRBD1; j_call: TRBJ2-7; clone_size: once; v_call: TRBV6-1; cdr3_nt: TGTGCCAGCATCTCCGGGACAGGGGCCTACGAGCAGTACTTC; cdr3_aa: CASISGTGAYEQYF
d_call: .; j_call: TRBJ2-3; clone_size: .; v_call: TRBV20-1; cdr3_nt: TGCAGTGCTAGTCAAAGGGATACGCAGTATTTT; cdr3_aa: CSASQRDTQYF
d_call: .; j_call: TRBJ2-1; clone_size: .; v_call: TRBV13; cdr3_nt: TGTGCCAGCAGCCCGCTGCGCGGGACACCATACAATGAGCAGTTCTTC; cdr3_aa: CASSPLRGTPYNEQFF
d_call: .; j_call: TRBJ2-1; clone_size: .; v_call: TRBV11-2; cdr3_nt: TGTGCCAGCAGCCCTGGGAGTGAGCAGTTCTTC; cdr3_aa: CASSPGSEQFF
d_call: .; j_call: TRBJ1-2; clone_size: .; v_call: TRBV5-6; cdr3_nt: TGTGCCAGCAGCTTGGTGGTAGGGACGCTCTATGGCTACACCTTC; cdr3_aa: CASSLVVGTLYGYTF
d_call: .; j_call: TRBJ1-5; clone_size: .; v_call: TRBV6-1; cdr3_nt: TGTGCCAGCACCCAACTACAGGGAGGGCATCAGCCCCAGCATTTT; cdr3_aa: CASTQLQGGHQPQHF